The sequence of this T cell receptor beta chain was determined in a study of identical twins. TCRdb called the 5' RACE reads again in MiXCR, with one record for every CDR3 protein. The table lists nearly 900,000 distinct CDR3 sequences, 12% of them singletons. The CDR3 covers 14 residues. Germline V gene lookup returns CDR1 SGHDT and CDR2 YYEEEE. V lost 4 bases to trimming and J lost 1 base, with 9 bases between them. The same data also went into a second study, on yellow fever vaccine responses in identical twins.

This TCR derives from a woman under 30 in good health. The specimen was PBMCs. The chain employs TRBV5-6 and TRBJ1-3; no clear D. The CDR3 sequence: CASSPLGSGNTIYF. The CDR3 DNA reads as TGTGCCAGCAGCCCACTCGGGTCTGGAAACACCATATATTTT.